Listed below are T cell receptor beta chains from one sample, sequenced in a study of control samples from healthy donors and cancer patients. TCRdb's table, derived via immunoSEQ multiplex PCR, lists solely in-frame clones and lacks some. The sample shows 84,000 or so clones, roughly 91% of them seen only once. Specimen: blood. All receptors derive from a man aged 25 to 40 in good health. Both conserved end residues are part of each CDR3. Each record gives: J gene, V gene, clone size, D gene, CDR3 DNA, CDR3 protein. D genes are given only for firm matches. Only some rows state a clone size, as once, few, many or a class for expanded clones.

j_call: TRBJ2-5
v_call: TRBV7-9
clone_size: -
d_call: TRBD2
cdr3_nt: TGTGCCAGCAGCTTTCGTCCAGCGGGGGGATTCAAAGAGACCCAGTACTTC
cdr3_aa: CASSFRPAGGFKETQYF

j_call: TRBJ1-1
v_call: TRBV12-3/TRBV12-4
clone_size: once
d_call: -
cdr3_nt: TGTGCCAGCAGCCCCGACAGTATCCGAGCTTTCTTT
cdr3_aa: CASSPDSIRAFF

j_call: TRBJ1-2
v_call: TRBV18
clone_size: -
d_call: -
cdr3_nt: TGTGCCAGCTCACCACCCGAGGGCGGACACTATGGCTACACCTTC
cdr3_aa: CASSPPEGGHYGYTF

j_call: TRBJ2-3
v_call: TRBV24-1
clone_size: -
d_call: -
cdr3_nt: TGTGCCACCAGTGACCCAAGGGGGGGTGGGGATACGCAGTATTTT
cdr3_aa: CATSDPRGGGDTQYF

j_call: TRBJ2-5
v_call: TRBV7-9
clone_size: once
d_call: -
cdr3_nt: TGTGCCAGCAGCTTCAGGGGTTTTCCGGAGACCCAGTACTTC
cdr3_aa: CASSFRGFPETQYF

j_call: TRBJ1-1
v_call: TRBV28
clone_size: -
d_call: TRBD1
cdr3_nt: TGTGCCAGCAGAACACAGGGGAACCCGAACACTGAAGCTTTCTTT
cdr3_aa: CASRTQGNPNTEAFF

j_call: TRBJ1-4
v_call: TRBV30
clone_size: -
d_call: TRBD1
cdr3_nt: TGTGCCTGGAGGAATATAGAGACAGGGACAACTAATGAAAAACTGTTTTTT
cdr3_aa: CAWRNIETGTTNEKLFF

j_call: TRBJ2-3
v_call: TRBV7-9
clone_size: -
d_call: TRBD1
cdr3_nt: TGTGCCAGCAGCTTAGATTCAGGGGGCCCAGATACGCAGTATTTT
cdr3_aa: CASSLDSGGPDTQYF

j_call: TRBJ2-7
v_call: TRBV5-1
clone_size: -
d_call: TRBD2
cdr3_nt: TGCGCCAGCAGCTTGGAAGGTAGCGGGAGGACCTACGAGCAGTACTTC
cdr3_aa: CASSLEGSGRTYEQYF

j_call: TRBJ1-1
v_call: TRBV7-6
clone_size: -
d_call: -
cdr3_nt: TGTGCCAGCAGCCCGACCGGTGGGGGTGGTTCAGGAGCTTTCTTT
cdr3_aa: CASSPTGGGGSGAFF

j_call: TRBJ2-7
v_call: TRBV5-4
clone_size: -
d_call: TRBD2
cdr3_nt: TGTGCCAGCAGCTTGAAGCGGGGTTCCTACGAGCAGTACTTC
cdr3_aa: CASSLKRGSYEQYF

j_call: TRBJ1-4
v_call: TRBV5-1
clone_size: once
d_call: -
cdr3_nt: TGCGCCAGCAGCTTGGGACAGGACACCCGTGAAAAACTGTTTTTT
cdr3_aa: CASSLGQDTREKLFF

j_call: TRBJ2-1
v_call: TRBV19
clone_size: -
d_call: -
cdr3_nt: TGTGCCAGTAGTATTGGGGAGGGGGCGACTAGCTCCTACAATGAGCAGTTCTTC
cdr3_aa: CASSIGEGATSSYNEQFF

j_call: TRBJ2-7
v_call: TRBV19
clone_size: -
d_call: -
cdr3_nt: TGTGCCAGTAGTATCGGGGGTAGGGACGAGCAGTACTTC
cdr3_aa: CASSIGGRDEQYF

j_call: TRBJ1-5
v_call: TRBV6-1
clone_size: -
d_call: -
cdr3_nt: TGTGCCAGCAGTGAACGGGCACAGCCCCAGCATTTT
cdr3_aa: CASSERAQPQHF

j_call: TRBJ1-1
v_call: TRBV3-1/TRBV3-2
clone_size: -
d_call: TRBD1
cdr3_nt: TGTGCCAGCAGGAACCACGGGACAGGGGTAATGAACACTGAAGCTTTCTTT
cdr3_aa: CASRNHGTGVMNTEAFF

j_call: TRBJ1-2
v_call: TRBV10-3
clone_size: -
d_call: -
cdr3_nt: TGTGCCATCCTGAACTCCGGGACCTATGGCTACACCTTC
cdr3_aa: CAILNSGTYGYTF

j_call: TRBJ1-4
v_call: TRBV3-1/TRBV3-2
clone_size: -
d_call: -
cdr3_nt: TGTGCCAGCAGCCAGACCCTTGAAAAACTGTTTTTT
cdr3_aa: CASSQTLEKLFF

j_call: TRBJ1-1
v_call: TRBV5-6
clone_size: few
d_call: -
cdr3_nt: TGTGCCAGCAGCTTGGTGACAGCATATGAAGCTTTCTTT
cdr3_aa: CASSLVTAYEAFF

j_call: TRBJ2-1
v_call: TRBV25-1
clone_size: -
d_call: TRBD2
cdr3_nt: TGTGCCAGCCACACTAGCGGGAGCTACAATGAGCAGTTCTTC
cdr3_aa: CASHTSGSYNEQFF

j_call: TRBJ2-7
v_call: TRBV11-2
clone_size: once
d_call: TRBD1
cdr3_nt: TGTGCCAGCAGCTTAGGGACAGGGACCTACGAGCAGTACTTC
cdr3_aa: CASSLGTGTYEQYF

j_call: TRBJ2-1
v_call: TRBV15
clone_size: -
d_call: TRBD1
cdr3_nt: TGTGCCACCAGCAGTCCCGGGACAGGGTCCTACAATGAGCAGTTCTTC
cdr3_aa: CATSSPGTGSYNEQFF

j_call: TRBJ2-5
v_call: TRBV25-1
clone_size: -
d_call: -
cdr3_nt: TGTGCCAGCAGTGTGGGGGCCCAAGAGACCCAGTACTTC
cdr3_aa: CASSVGAQETQYF

j_call: TRBJ2-6
v_call: TRBV27
clone_size: -
d_call: -
cdr3_nt: TGTGCCAGCAGTTCTCTGGGTGGGGCCAACGTCCTGACTTTC
cdr3_aa: CASSSLGGANVLTF

j_call: TRBJ2-1
v_call: TRBV7-8
clone_size: -
d_call: TRBD2
cdr3_nt: TGTGCCAGCAGCTTAGATAGCGGGAGGGCCTACAATGAGCAGTTCTTC
cdr3_aa: CASSLDSGRAYNEQFF

j_call: TRBJ1-6
v_call: TRBV7-3
clone_size: -
d_call: -
cdr3_nt: TGTGCCAGCAGTGCCATCGGACACTCATCACCCCTCCACTTT
cdr3_aa: CASSAIGHSSPLHF

j_call: TRBJ2-1
v_call: TRBV24-1
clone_size: -
d_call: -
cdr3_nt: TGTGCCACGCGATCGGGGGCCTACAATGAGCAGTTCTTC
cdr3_aa: CATRSGAYNEQFF

j_call: TRBJ2-1
v_call: TRBV4-1
clone_size: -
d_call: -
cdr3_nt: TGCGCCAGCAGCCCGGCAGGCTACAATGAGCAGTTCTTC
cdr3_aa: CASSPAGYNEQFF

j_call: TRBJ2-1
v_call: TRBV19
clone_size: -
d_call: TRBD1
cdr3_nt: TGTGCCAGTAGTATCAGACCGGGACAGGGTGGTTACAATGAGCAGTTCTTC
cdr3_aa: CASSIRPGQGGYNEQFF

j_call: TRBJ1-1
v_call: TRBV3-1/TRBV3-2
clone_size: -
d_call: -
cdr3_nt: TGTGCCAGCAGCCCGAGCGGCAGGGCTAGGGTCACTGAAGCTTTCTTT
cdr3_aa: CASSPSGRARVTEAFF

j_call: TRBJ2-1
v_call: TRBV18
clone_size: -
d_call: -
cdr3_nt: TGTGCCAGCTCACCATCATCCACGGCACAGTACAATGAGCAGTTCTTC
cdr3_aa: CASSPSSTAQYNEQFF

j_call: TRBJ2-7
v_call: TRBV24-1
clone_size: -
d_call: -
cdr3_nt: TGTGCCACCAGTGATTCACCCGTGCCGGGTGCCGAGCAGTACTTC
cdr3_aa: CATSDSPVPGAEQYF

j_call: TRBJ1-2
v_call: TRBV30
clone_size: -
d_call: -
cdr3_nt: TGTGCCTGGAGCCTACAGAACTATGGCTACACCTTC
cdr3_aa: CAWSLQNYGYTF

j_call: TRBJ1-1
v_call: TRBV3-1/TRBV3-2
clone_size: -
d_call: -
cdr3_nt: TGTGCCAGCAGCCAAGGAGGGGCAGATATGAACACTGAAGCTTTCTTT
cdr3_aa: CASSQGGADMNTEAFF

j_call: TRBJ1-2
v_call: TRBV28
clone_size: -
d_call: TRBD1
cdr3_nt: TGTGCCAGCAGGGAGGGGGGGACAGCTAATTATGGCTACACCTTC
cdr3_aa: CASREGGTANYGYTF

j_call: TRBJ1-1
v_call: TRBV10-2
clone_size: -
d_call: -
cdr3_nt: TGCGCCAGCAGTGAAAGGGGACGGACTGAAGCTTTCTTT
cdr3_aa: CASSERGRTEAFF

j_call: TRBJ1-4
v_call: TRBV28
clone_size: -
d_call: TRBD1
cdr3_nt: TGTGCCAGCAGTCAGGAGGACAGGGTGGATGAAAAACTGTTTTTT
cdr3_aa: CASSQEDRVDEKLFF

j_call: TRBJ2-7
v_call: TRBV19
clone_size: once
d_call: -
cdr3_nt: TGTGCCAGTAGTATATCTCGCCGAGGGTCCCACGAGCAGTACTTC
cdr3_aa: CASSISRRGSHEQYF

j_call: TRBJ2-7
v_call: TRBV7-3
clone_size: -
d_call: -
cdr3_nt: TGTGCCAGCAGCAAATCCGGGACTGGCCCATGGGAGCAGTACTTC
cdr3_aa: CASSKSGTGPWEQYF